This T cell receptor (beta chain) is from a study of shared clonotypes between healthy human individuals. Trimming took 3 bases from V and 13 from J, leaving 11 bases between them. The CDR3 contains 12 residues. Germline V gives CDR1 SGDLS, CDR2 YYNGEE. The method was immunoSEQ multiplex PCR; TCRdb's version includes in-frame clones alone and lacks a portion of them. This table holds roughly 2.6 million clones, roughly nine tenths found once. The sample consisted of naive CD4+ T cells sorted from blood. The sample's subset: CD45RA+ positively selected. This clonotype was sampled from a man aged 18 to 35 in good health. V usage is TRBV9 and J usage is TRBJ1-6; D unresolved. CDR3 amino acids: CASSAEGSPLHF. The CDR3 nucleotides read TGTGCCAGCAGCGCTGAAGGGAGCCCCCTCCACTTT. Variable domain in full (rest from reference TRBV9 and TRBJ1-6): DSGVTQTPKHLITATGQRVTLRCSPRSGDLSVYWYQQSLDQGLQFLIQYYNGEERAKGNILERFSAQQFPDLHSELNLSSLELGDSALYFCASSAEGSPLHFGNGTRLTVT.